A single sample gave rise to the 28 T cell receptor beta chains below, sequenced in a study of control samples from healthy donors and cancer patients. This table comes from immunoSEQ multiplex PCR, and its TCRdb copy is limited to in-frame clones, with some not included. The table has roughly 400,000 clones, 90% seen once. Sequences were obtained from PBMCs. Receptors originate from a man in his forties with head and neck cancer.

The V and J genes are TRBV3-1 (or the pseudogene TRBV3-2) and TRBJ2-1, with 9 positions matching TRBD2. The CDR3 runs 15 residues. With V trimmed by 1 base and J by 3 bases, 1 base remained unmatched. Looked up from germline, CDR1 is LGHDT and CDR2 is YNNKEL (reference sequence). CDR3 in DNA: TGTGCCAGCAGCCAAGGAGCGGGAGGCTACAATGAGCAGTTCTTC. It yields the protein CASSQGAGGYNEQFF.

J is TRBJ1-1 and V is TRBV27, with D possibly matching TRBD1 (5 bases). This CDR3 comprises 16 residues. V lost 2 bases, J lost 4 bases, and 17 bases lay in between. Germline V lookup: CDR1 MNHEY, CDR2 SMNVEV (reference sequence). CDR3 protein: CASSLPPWDGPTEAFF. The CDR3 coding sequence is TGTGCCAGCAGTTTACCCCCCTGGGACGGCCCCACTGAAGCTTTCTTT.

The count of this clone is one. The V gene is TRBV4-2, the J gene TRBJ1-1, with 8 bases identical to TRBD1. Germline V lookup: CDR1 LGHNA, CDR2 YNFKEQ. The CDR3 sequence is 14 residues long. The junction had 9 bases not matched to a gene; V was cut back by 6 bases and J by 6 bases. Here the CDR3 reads CASRKGTGGSEAFF. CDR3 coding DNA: TGTGCCAGCAGGAAAGGTACAGGGGGATCTGAAGCTTTCTTT.

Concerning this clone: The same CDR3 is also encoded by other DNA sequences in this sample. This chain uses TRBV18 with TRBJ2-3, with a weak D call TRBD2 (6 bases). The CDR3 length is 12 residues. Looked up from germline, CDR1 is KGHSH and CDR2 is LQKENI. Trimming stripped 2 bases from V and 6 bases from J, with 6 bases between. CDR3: CASSPGGDTQYF. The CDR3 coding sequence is TGTGCCAGCTCACCAGGGGGGGATACGCAGTATTTT.

CDR3 amino acids: CASSLAGTQGTGELFF. CDR3 in DNA: TGTGCCAGCAGCTTGGCAGGGACCCAGGGGACCGGGGAGCTGTTTTTT. This chain joins TRBV7-3 and TRBJ2-2; a weak D match, TRBD1 (6 bases). Between the trimmed V and J ends, which lost 3 bases and 5 bases, there was a span of 16 bases. CDR1 and CDR2 (germline): SGHTA, FQGTGA. This CDR3 is 16 amino acids long.

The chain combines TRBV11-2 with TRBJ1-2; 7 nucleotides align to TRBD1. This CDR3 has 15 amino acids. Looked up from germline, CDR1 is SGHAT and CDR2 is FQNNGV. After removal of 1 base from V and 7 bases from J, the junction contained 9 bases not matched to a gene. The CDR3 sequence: CASSLGPTGKRGYTF. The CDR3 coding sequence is TGTGCCAGCAGCTTAGGACCGACAGGGAAGCGTGGCTACACCTTC.

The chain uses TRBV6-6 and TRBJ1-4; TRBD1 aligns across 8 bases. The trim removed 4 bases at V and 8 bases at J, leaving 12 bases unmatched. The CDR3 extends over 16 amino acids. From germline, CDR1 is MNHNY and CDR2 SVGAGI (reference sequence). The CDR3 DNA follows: TGTGCCAGCAGTTTCTCAGGGGGCGCAATTCGAGAAAAACTGTTTTTT. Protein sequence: CASSFSGGAIREKLFF.

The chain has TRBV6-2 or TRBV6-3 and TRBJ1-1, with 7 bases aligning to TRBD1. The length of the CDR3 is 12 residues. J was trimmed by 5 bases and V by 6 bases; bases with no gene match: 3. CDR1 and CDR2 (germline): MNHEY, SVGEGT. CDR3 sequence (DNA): TGTGCCAGCAGCTCCAGGGGGACTGAAGCTTTCTTT. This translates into CASSSRGTEAFF.

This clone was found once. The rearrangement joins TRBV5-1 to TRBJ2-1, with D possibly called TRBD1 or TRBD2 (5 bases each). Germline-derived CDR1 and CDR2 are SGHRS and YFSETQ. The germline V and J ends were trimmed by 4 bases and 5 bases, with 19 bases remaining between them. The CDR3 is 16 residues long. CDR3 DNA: TGCGCCAGCAGCGGGGACGTGGTATCAGAGCACAATGAGCAGTTCTTC. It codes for CASSGDVVSEHNEQFF.

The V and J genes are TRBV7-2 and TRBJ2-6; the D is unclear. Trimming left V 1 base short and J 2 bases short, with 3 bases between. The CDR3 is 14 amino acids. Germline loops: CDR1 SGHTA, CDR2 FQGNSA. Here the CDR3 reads CASSLVPGANVLTF. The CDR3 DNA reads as TGTGCCAGCAGCTTAGTCCCTGGGGCCAACGTCCTGACTTTC.

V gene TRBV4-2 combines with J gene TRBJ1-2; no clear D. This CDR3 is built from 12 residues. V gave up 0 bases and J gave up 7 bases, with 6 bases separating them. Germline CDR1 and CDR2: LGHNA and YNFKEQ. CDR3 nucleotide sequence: TGTGCCAGCAGCCAAGATTCGGCTGGCTACACCTTC. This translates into CASSQDSAGYTF.

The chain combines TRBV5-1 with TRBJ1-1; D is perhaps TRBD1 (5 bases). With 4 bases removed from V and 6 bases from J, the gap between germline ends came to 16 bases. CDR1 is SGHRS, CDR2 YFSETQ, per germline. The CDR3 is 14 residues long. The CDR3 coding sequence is TGCGCCAGCAGCGTAGAGGGGTTCCAGGCTGAAGCTTTCTTT. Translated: CASSVEGFQAEAFF.

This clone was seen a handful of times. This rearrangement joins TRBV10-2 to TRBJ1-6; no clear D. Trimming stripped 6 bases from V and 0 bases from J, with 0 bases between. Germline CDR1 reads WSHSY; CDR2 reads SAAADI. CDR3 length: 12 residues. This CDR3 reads CASSSYNSPLHF. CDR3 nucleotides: TGCGCCAGCAGCTCCTATAATTCACCCCTCCACTTT.

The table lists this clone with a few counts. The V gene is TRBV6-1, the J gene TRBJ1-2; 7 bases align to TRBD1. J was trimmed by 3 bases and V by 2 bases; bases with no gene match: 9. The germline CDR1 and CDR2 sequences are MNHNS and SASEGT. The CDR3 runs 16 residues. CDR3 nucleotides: TGTGCCAGCAGTGAAACCCGGACAGGTTATTACTATGGCTACACCTTC. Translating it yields CASSETRTGYYYGYTF.

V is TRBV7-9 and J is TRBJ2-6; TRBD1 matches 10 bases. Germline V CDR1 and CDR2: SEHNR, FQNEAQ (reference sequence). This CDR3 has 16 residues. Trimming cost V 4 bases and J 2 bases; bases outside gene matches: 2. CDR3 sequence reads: CASSSTGGAGANVLTF. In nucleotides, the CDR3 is TGTGCCAGCAGCTCGACAGGGGGCGCTGGGGCCAACGTCCTGACTTTC.

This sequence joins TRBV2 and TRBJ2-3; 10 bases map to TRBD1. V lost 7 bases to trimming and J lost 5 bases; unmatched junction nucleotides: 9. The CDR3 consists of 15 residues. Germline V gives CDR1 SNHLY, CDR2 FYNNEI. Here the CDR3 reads CASNRQGAMVDTQYF. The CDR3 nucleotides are TGTGCCAGCAACAGACAGGGGGCGATGGTAGATACGCAGTATTTT.

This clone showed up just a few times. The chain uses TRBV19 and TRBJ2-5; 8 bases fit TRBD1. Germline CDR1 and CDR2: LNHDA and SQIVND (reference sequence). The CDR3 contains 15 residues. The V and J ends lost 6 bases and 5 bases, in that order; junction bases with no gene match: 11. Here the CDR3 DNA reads TGTGCCAGTAGCCTCGACCGGGACAGGTTTGAGACCCAGTACTTC. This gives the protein CASSLDRDRFETQYF.

The CDR3 spells CAWRGRNTEAFF. CDR3 in DNA: TGTGCCTGGAGGGGGAGGAACACTGAAGCTTTCTTT. The rearrangement uses TRBV30 and TRBJ1-1; no reliable D call. V lost 3 bases and J 1 base, leaving 6 bases between the germline ends. The CDR3 contains 12 residues. Germline assignment: CDR1 GTSNPN and CDR2 SVGIG (reference sequence).

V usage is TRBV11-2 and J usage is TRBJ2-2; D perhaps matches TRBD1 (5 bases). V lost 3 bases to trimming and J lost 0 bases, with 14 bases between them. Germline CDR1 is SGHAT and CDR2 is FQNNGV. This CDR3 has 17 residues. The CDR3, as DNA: TGTGCCAGCAGCTTCATCCTGGGCAGGGCGAACACCGGGGAGCTGTTTTTT. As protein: CASSFILGRANTGELFF. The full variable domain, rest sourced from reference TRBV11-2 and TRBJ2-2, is EAGVAQSPRYKIIEKRQSVAFWCNPISGHATLYWYQQILGQGPKLLIQFQNNGVVDDSQLPKDRFSAERLKGVDSTLKIQPAKLEDSAVYLCASSFILGRANTGELFFGEGSRLTVL.

CDR3 region: CASSPRTSQHNEQFF. CDR3 coding DNA: TGTGCCAGCAGCCCAAGGACTAGTCAACACAATGAGCAGTTCTTC. The chain employs TRBV13 and TRBJ2-1, with 7 nucleotides matching TRBD2. From germline, CDR1 is PRHDT and CDR2 FYEKMQ (reference sequence). The junction had 9 bases not matched to a gene; V was cut back by 5 bases and J by 5 bases. The CDR3 length is 15 residues.

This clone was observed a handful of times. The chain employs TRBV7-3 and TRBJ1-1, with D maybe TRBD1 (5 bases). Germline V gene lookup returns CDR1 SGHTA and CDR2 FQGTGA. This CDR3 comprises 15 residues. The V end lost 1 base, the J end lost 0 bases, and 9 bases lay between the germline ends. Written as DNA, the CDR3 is TGTGCCAGCAGCTTAAACGGGGCGATGAACACTGAAGCTTTCTTT. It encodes CASSLNGAMNTEAFF.

CDR3 nucleotides: TGCGCCAGCAGTGGGGGACAGGGCGAAGAGACCCAGTACTTC. Translating gives CASSGGQGEETQYF. This chain joins TRBV10-1 and TRBJ2-5; 9 bases map to TRBD1. Germline V gene data show CDR1 as WNHNN and CDR2 as SYGVQD (reference sequence). CDR3 length equals 14 residues. J lost 3 bases, V lost 4 bases, and 3 bases had no gene match.

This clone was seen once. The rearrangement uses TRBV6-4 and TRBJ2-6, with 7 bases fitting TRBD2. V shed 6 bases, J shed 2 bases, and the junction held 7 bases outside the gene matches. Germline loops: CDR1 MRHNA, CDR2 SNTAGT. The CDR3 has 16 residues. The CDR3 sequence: CASSWSGGTGANVLTF. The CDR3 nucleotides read TGTGCCAGCAGCTGGTCGGGGGGTACTGGGGCCAACGTCCTGACTTTC.

CDR3 bases: TGCGCCAGCAGCTTGGGACAGGGGTTGGCCTACAATGAGCAGTTCTTC. Translated: CASSLGQGLAYNEQFF. V gene TRBV5-1 combines with J gene TRBJ2-1; 8 bases match TRBD1. Trimming removed 0 bases from V and 2 bases from J; junction bases left unmatched: 4. Germline values: CDR1 SGHRS, CDR2 YFSETQ. The CDR3 covers 16 residues. The variable domain in full, with the rest retrieved from reference TRBV5-1 and TRBJ2-1, is KAGVTQTPRYLIKTRGQQVTLSCSPISGHRSVSWYQQTPGQGLQFLFEYFSETQRNKGNFPGRFSGRQFSNSRSEMNVSTLELGDSALYLCASSLGQGLAYNEQFFGPGTRLTVL.

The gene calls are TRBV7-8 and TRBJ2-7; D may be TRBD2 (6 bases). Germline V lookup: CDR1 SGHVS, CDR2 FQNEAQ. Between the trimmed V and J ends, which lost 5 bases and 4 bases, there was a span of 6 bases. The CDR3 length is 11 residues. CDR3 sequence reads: CASSRGYEQYF. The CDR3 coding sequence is TGTGCCAGCAGCCGGGGGTACGAGCAGTACTTC.

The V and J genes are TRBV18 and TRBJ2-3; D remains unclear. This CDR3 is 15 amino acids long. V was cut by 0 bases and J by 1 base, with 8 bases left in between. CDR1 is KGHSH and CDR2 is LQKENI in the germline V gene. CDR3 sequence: CASSPPKGGTDTQYF. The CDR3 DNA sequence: TGTGCCAGCTCACCACCGAAGGGTGGCACAGATACGCAGTATTTT.

Here the CDR3 reads CASSLPGLVTNNEQFF. The CDR3 DNA reads as TGTGCCAGCAGTTTACCCGGACTAGTCACCAACAATGAGCAGTTCTTC. The V call is TRBV28, the J call TRBJ2-1; the match to TRBD2 covers 7 bases. J gave up 5 bases and V 2 bases, and 9 bases lay outside the gene matches. Germline lookup yields CDR1 MDHEN and CDR2 SYDVKM. The CDR3 is made up of 16 amino acids.

The CDR3 DNA follows: TGTGCCAGCAGCGTAGATCCTAGCGGGGGGCCCACAACAGATACGCAGTATTTT. This encodes CASSVDPSGGPTTDTQYF. The genes are TRBV9 and TRBJ2-3; 11 bases fit TRBD2. Germline V gene sequence: CDR1 SGDLS, CDR2 YYNGEE. CDR3 length equals 18 residues. The junction had 9 bases not matched to a gene; V was cut back by 0 bases and J by 3 bases.